This T cell receptor (beta chain) was found in a study of beta chain features in type 1 diabetes. This clone was seen only a few times. The antigen is undetermined. Investigators reverse transcribed all isolated RNA, so they sequenced expressed TCRB transcripts. Regulatory, naive and central memory T cell samples averaged around 3.5 million reads. TCRdb keeps only in-frame clones here, not all; method: immunoSEQ multiplex PCR. The top ten clones hold less than 0.04% of a sample with hundreds of thousands of clones, roughly 13% of them seen once. Whole-study findings and limits: The naive, central memory and Treg TCRB repertoires showed an apparent similarity that was greater among patients than among healthy donors. Shortening of TCRB CDR3s, moderate but significant, appeared in all four CD4+ subsets of Type 1 diabetes patients.

Every participating donor gave one draw, a heparinised blood sample averaging approximately 110 mL. The TCR comes from a man between 18 and 29 years old with type 1 diabetes. The sequencing sample was made of naive CD4+ T cells from blood.

CDR3 nucleotide sequence: TGCGCCAGGCGACCCCCGTACTTC. This encodes CARRPPYF. The chain is built from TRBV5-1 and TRBJ2-7; D remains unclear. V was pared by 8 bases and J by 12 bases, with 9 bases between. In germline, CDR1 is SGHRS, CDR2 YFSETQ. This CDR3 region has 8 residues.